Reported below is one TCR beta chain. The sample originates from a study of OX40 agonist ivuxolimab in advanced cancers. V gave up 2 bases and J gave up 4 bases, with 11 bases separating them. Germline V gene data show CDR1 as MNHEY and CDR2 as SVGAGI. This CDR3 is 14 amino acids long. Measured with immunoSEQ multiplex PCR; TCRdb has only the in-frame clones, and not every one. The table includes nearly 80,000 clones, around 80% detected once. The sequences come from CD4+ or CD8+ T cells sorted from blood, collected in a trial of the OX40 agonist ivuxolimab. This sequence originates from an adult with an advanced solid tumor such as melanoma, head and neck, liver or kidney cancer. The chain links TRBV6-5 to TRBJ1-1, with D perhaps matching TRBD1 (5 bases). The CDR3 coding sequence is TGTGCCAGCAGTTACGCGACAAGGGGCACTGAAGCTTTCTTT. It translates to CASSYATRGTEAFF.